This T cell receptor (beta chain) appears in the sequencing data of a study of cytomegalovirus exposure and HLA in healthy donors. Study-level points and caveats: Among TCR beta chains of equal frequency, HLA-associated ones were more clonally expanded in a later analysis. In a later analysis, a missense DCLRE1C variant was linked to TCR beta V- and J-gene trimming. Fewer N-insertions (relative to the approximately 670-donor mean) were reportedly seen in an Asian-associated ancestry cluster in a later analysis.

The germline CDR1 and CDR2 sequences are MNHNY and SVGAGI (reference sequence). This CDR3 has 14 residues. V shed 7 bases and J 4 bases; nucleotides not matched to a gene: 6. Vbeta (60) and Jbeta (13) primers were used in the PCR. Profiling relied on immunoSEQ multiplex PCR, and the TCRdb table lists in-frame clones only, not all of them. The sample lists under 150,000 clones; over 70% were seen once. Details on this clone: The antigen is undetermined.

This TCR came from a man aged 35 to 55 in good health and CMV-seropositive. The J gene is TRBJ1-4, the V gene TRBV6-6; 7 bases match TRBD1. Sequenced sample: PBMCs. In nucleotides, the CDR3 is TGTGCCAGCATAAGGACAGGACTTAATGAAAAACTGTTTTTT. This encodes CASIRTGLNEKLFF.